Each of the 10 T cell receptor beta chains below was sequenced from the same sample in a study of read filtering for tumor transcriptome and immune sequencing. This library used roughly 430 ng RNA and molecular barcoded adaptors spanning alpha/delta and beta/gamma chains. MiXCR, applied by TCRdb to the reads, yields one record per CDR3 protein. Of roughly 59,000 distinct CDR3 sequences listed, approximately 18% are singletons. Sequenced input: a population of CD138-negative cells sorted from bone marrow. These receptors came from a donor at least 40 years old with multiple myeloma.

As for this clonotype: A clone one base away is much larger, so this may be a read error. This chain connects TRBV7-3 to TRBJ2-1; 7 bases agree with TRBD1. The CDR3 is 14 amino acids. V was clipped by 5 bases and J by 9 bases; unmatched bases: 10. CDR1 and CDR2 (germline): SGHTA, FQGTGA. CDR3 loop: CASSRNRGDSEQFF. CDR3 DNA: TGTGCCAGCAGCCGGAACAGGGGAGACAGTGAGCAGTTCTTC.

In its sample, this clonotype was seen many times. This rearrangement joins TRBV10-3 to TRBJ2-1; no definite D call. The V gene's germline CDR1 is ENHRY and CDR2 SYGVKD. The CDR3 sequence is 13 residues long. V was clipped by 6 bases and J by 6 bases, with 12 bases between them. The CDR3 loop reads CAIRTTGRNEQFF. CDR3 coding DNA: TGTGCCATCAGGACAACTGGTCGCAATGAGCAGTTCTTC.

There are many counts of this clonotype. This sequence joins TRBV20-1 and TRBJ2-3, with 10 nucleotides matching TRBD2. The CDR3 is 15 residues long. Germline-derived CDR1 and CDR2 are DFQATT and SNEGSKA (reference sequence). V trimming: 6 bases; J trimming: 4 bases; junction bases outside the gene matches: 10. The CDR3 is CSADSGTSAADTQYF. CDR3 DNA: TGCAGTGCCGATTCGGGGACTAGCGCCGCAGATACGCAGTATTTT.

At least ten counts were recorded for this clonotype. Here the CDR3 reads CSARDGVRTYGYTF. CDR3 sequence (DNA): TGCAGTGCTAGAGATGGGGTCAGAACGTATGGCTACACCTTC. This chain links TRBV20-1 with TRBJ1-2; D is unresolved. The CDR3 loop spans 14 amino acids. The ends were cut back, 0 bases at V and 5 bases at J, with 13 bases in the middle. The germline gives CDR1 DFQATT, CDR2 SNEGSKA (reference sequence).

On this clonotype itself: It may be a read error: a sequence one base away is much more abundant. The CDR3 DNA reads as TGTGCCAGCAGTGAACAGGGGCTGGAAGAAGGTTCAGGGTCCTACGAGCAGTACTTC. Translated: CASSEQGLEEGSGSYEQYF. J is TRBJ2-7 and V is TRBV25-1, with D perhaps matching TRBD1 (6 bases). The germline CDR1 and CDR2 sequences are MGHDK and SYGVNS. This CDR3 spans 19 amino acids. Deletions cut 2 bases from V and 1 base from J, with 24 bases between.

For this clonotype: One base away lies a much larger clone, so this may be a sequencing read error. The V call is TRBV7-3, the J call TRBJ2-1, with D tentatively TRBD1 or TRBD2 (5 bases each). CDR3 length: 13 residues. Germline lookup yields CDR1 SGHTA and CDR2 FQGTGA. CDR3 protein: CGSSLGTTGMQFF. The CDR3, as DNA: TGTGGCAGCAGCTTGGGGACCACGGGTATGCAGTTCTTC.

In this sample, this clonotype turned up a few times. The CDR3 region has the DNA TGTGCCAGCAGCCGACAGTACATTCAGTACTTC. As protein: CASSRQYIQYF. The V gene is TRBV28, the J gene TRBJ2-4; maybe TRBD1 (5 bases). Germline V CDR1 and CDR2: MDHEN, SYDVKM. There are 11 residues in the CDR3. The germline V and J ends were trimmed by 6 bases and 8 bases, with 8 bases remaining between them.

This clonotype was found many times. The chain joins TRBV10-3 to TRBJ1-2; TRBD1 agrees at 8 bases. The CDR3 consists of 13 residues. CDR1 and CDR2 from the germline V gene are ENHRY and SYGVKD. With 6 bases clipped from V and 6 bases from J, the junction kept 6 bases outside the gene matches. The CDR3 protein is CAISAGGADGYTF. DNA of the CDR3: TGTGCCATCAGCGCAGGGGGCGCGGATGGCTACACCTTC.

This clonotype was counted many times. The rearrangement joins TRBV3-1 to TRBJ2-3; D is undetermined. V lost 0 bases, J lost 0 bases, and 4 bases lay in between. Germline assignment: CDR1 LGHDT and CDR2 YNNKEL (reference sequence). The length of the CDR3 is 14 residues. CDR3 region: CASSQDASTDTQYF. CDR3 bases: TGTGCCAGCAGCCAAGACGCAAGCACAGATACGCAGTATTTT.

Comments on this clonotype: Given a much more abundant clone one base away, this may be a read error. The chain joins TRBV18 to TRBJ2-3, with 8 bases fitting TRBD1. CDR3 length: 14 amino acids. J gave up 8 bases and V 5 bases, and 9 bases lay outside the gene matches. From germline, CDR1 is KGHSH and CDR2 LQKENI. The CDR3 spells CASSEGQVPGTQYF. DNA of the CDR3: TGTGCCAGCTCAGAGGGACAGGTCCCAGGTACGCAGTATTTT.